This T cell receptor beta chain was profiled in a study of T cell changes during pregnancy in multiple sclerosis. The CDR3 sequence is 15 residues long. V trimming: 6 bases; J trimming: 2 bases; junction bases outside the gene matches: 7. CDR1 SGHVS and CDR2 FQNEAQ come from the germline V gene. The protocol was immunoSEQ multiplex PCR, while the TCRdb copy is restricted to in-frame clones and leaves out a portion. This sample has nearly 50,000 clones; approximately 95% occur once, and the top ten carry 0.47%. This chain connects TRBV7-8 to TRBJ1-3, with 7 bases identical to TRBD1. This receptor was identified in a female donor with multiple sclerosis, enrolled in a pregnancy study. Material: CD4+ T cells from peripheral blood mononuclear cells, obtained in the first trimester of pregnancy. The CDR3 loop is CASSFTGTAGNTIYF. CDR3 nucleotide sequence: TGTGCCAGCAGTTTTACCGGGACAGCTGGAAACACCATATATTTT.